The present T cell receptor (beta chain) was sequenced within a study of beta chain features in type 1 diabetes. Study-wide context: On cell yields, gender and age, patients and healthy donors were similar. Study outcomes and limitations: Type 1 diabetes patients had TCRB CDR3s that were shorter (moderately but significantly so) in all four CD4+ subsets. Whatever favoring of shorter templates PCR might show would apply equally to patients and controls.

This clone has only a few counts. The target antigen is unknown. Distinct nucleotide sequences in the sample also encode this CDR3. Reverse transcribing all isolated RNA meant expressed TCRB transcripts were sequenced. Sequenced naive, central memory and regulatory T cell samples produced an average of about 3.6 million reads. Repertoires were generated with immunoSEQ multiplex PCR, while TCRdb's copy carries only in-frame clones and drops some. The table shows roughly 700,000 clones, with about an eighth occurring only once. Via CD45RO/CCR7/CD25/CD127/CD95/CD27, cells of the CD4+ naive, central memory, regulatory and stem cell-like memory subsets were sorted. The germline V gene encodes CDR1 SGHNT and CDR2 YYREEE (reference sequence). Trimming shortened V by 0 bases and J by 1 base, and 8 bases separated the two germline ends. The CDR3 totals 14 residues.

Sequences were obtained from naive CD4+ T cells from blood. The rearrangement joins TRBV5-4 to TRBJ2-7, with a possible D match to TRBD1 (5 bases). The source of this sequence is a man aged 18-30 years with type 1 diabetes. This chain's CDR3 is CASSLAGSSYEQYF. The CDR3 region has the DNA TGTGCCAGCAGCTTGGCAGGGTCTTCCTACGAGCAGTACTTC.